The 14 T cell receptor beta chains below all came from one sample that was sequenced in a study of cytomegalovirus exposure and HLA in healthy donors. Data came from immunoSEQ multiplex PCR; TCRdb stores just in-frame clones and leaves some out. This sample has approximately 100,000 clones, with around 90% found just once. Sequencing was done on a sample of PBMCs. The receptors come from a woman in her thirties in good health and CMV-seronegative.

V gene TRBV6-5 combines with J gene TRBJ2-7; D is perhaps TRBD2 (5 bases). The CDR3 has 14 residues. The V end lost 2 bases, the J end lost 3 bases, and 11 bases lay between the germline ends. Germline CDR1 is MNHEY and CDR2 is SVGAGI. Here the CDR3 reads CASSYGGLGYEQYF. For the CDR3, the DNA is TGTGCCAGCAGTTACGGAGGTCTTGGCTACGAGCAGTACTTC.

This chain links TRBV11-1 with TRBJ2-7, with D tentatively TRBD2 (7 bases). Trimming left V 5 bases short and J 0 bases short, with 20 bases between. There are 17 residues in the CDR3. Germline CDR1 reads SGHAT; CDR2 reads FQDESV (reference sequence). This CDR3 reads CASSPSNPGGPSYEQYF. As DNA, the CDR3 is TGTGCCAGCAGCCCCTCAAACCCGGGGGGCCCCTCCTACGAGCAGTACTTC.

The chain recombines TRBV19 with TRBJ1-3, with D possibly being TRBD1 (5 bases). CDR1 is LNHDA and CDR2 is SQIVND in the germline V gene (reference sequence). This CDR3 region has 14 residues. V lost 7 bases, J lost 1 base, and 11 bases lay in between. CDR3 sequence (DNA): TGTGCCAGTACCCTCCGGGGGTCTGGAAACACCATATATTTT. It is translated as CASTLRGSGNTIYF. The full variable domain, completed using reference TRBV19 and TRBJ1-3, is DGGITQSPKYLFRKEGQNVTLSCEQNLNHDAMYWYRQDPGQGLRLIYYSQIVNDFQKGDIAEGYSVSREKKESFPLTVTSAQKNPTAFYLCASTLRGSGNTIYFGEGSWLTVV.

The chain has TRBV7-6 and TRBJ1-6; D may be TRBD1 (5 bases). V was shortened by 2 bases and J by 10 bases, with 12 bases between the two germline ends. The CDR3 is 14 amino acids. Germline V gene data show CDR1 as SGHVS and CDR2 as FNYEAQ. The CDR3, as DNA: TGTGCCAGCAGCTTACAGGGAATCGGCTCACCCCTCCACTTT. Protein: CASSLQGIGSPLHF.

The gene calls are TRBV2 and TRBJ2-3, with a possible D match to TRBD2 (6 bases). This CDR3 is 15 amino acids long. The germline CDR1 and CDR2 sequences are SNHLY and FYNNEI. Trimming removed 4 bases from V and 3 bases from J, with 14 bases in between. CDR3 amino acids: CASSVMGGETDTQYF. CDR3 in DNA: TGTGCCAGCAGTGTGATGGGGGGAGAAACAGATACGCAGTATTTT.

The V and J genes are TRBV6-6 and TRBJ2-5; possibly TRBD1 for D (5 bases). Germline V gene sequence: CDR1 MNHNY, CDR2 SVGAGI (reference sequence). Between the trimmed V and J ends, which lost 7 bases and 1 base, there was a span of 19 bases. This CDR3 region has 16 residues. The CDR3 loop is CASTFGARGIQETQYF. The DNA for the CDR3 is TGTGCCAGCACCTTTGGGGCTAGGGGAATCCAAGAGACCCAGTACTTC.

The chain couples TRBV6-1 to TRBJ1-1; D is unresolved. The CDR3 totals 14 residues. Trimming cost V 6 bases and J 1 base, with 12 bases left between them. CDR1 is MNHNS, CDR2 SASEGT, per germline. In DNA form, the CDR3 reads TGTGCCAGCAGGATTTTCGGAGGGAACACTGAAGCTTTCTTT. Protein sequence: CASRIFGGNTEAFF.

The CDR3 here is CASTDPHTGRHNEQYF. CDR3 sequence (DNA): TGTGCCAGCACCGATCCCCATACCGGGAGACATAACGAGCAGTACTTC. The chain links TRBV7-2 to TRBJ2-7, with a tentative D call TRBD2 (6 bases). The V and J ends lost 7 bases and 5 bases respectively, with 24 bases between them. CDR1 SGHTA and CDR2 FQGNSA come from the germline V gene. CDR3 length equals 16 residues.

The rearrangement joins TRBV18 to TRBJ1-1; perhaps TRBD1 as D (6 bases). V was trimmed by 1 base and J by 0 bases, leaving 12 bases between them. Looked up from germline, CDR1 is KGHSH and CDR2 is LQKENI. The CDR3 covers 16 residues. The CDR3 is CASSPRDTYLNTEAFF. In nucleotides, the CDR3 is TGTGCCAGCTCACCACGGGACACCTATCTGAACACTGAAGCTTTCTTT.

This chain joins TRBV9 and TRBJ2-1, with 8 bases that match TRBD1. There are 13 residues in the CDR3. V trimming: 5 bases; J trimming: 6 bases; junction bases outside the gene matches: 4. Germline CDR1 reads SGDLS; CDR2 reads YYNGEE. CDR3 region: CASRGQATNEQFF. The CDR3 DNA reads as TGTGCCAGCAGGGGACAGGCGACCAATGAGCAGTTCTTC.

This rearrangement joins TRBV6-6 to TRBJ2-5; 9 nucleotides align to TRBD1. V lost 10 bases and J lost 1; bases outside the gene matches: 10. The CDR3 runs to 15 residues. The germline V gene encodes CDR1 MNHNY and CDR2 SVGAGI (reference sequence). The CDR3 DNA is TGTGCCACGAGAACCGGGACAGGGACCCAAGAGACCCAGTACTTC. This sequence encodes CATRTGTGTQETQYF.

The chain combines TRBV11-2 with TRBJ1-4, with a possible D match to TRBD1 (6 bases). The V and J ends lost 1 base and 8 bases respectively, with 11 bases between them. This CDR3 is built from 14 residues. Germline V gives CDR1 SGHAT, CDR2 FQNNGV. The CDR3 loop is CASSLAGTLEKLFF. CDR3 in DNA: TGTGCCAGCAGCTTAGCCGGGACACTCGAAAAACTGTTTTTT.

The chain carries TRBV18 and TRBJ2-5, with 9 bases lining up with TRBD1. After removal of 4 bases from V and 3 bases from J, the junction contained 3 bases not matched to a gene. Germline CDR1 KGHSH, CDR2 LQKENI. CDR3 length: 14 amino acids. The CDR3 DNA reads TGTGCCAGCTCACTGGACAGGGGAAAAGAGACCCAGTACTTC. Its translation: CASSLDRGKETQYF.

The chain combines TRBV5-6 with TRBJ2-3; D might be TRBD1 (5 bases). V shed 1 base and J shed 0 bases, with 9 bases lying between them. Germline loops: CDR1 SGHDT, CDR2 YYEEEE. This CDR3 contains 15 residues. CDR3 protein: CASSLWGSSTDTQYF. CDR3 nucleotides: TGTGCCAGCAGCTTGTGGGGCAGCAGCACAGATACGCAGTATTTT.